This TCR beta chain was obtained from a study of blood T cell repertoires in COVID-19. Overall study context: COVID-19 samples collected from the United States, Italy and Spain covered acute and convalescent phases. PBMCs, B-cell-depleted T cells, or T cells were the source of the cDNA or gDNA that made up the material.

The Seattle patients, enrolled during active infection, were followed longitudinally. The junction had 10 bases not matched to a gene; V was cut back by 0 bases and J by 5 bases. Per germline, CDR1 SGHNT and CDR2 YENEEA. The CDR3 extends over 18 amino acids. Authors' methods: Amplification of reference gene primers provided the estimated nucleated cell counts. Only in-frame clones appear in the TCRdb table, and some are missing; sequencing was by immunoSEQ multiplex PCR. V, J and clone size were drawn from that table, and D and trimming were deduced from the DNA. The sample shows about 100,000 clones, around 90% of them seen only once.

Sequencing was carried out using peripheral blood. The TCR was taken from a human donor with COVID-19, enrolled during active disease. The donor label of this sample is uncertain. The J gene is TRBJ2-1, the V gene TRBV11-3; 10 bases line up with TRBD1. Here the CDR3 reads CASSLDPPGQGRNNEQFF. Here the CDR3 DNA reads TGTGCCAGCAGCTTAGATCCCCCGGGACAGGGGAGAAACAATGAGCAGTTCTTC.